One and the same sample provided the 30 T cell receptor beta chains below, sequenced in a study of neoadjuvant anti-PD-1 for oral cavity cancer. Stated time point: after neoadjuvant nivolumab, at surgical resection. TCRdb keeps only in-frame clones here, not all; method: immunoSEQ multiplex PCR. This sample has some 70,000 clones; 80% to 90% occur once, and the top ten carry more than 3%. The specimen was PBMCs, collected after nivolumab (anti-PD-1) treatment. These receptors originate from a person aged 40 to 85 with oral cavity squamous cell carcinoma.

The J gene is TRBJ1-4, the V gene TRBV6-1, with 7 bases identical to TRBD1. The CDR3 is made up of 14 amino acids. Looked up from germline, CDR1 is MNHNS and CDR2 is SASEGT. After removal of 5 bases from V and 2 bases from J, the junction contained 2 bases not matched to a gene. CDR3 residues: CASSSQGTNEKLFF. For the CDR3, the DNA is TGTGCCAGCAGTTCACAGGGGACTAATGAAAAACTGTTTTTT.

This sequence joins TRBV7-9 and TRBJ1-2; possible D gene TRBD1, 5 bases. Germline V gene lookup returns CDR1 SEHNR and CDR2 FQNEAQ (reference sequence). This CDR3 comprises 14 residues. The V gene lost 1 base and the J gene lost 3 bases, with 9 bases spanning the gap. CDR3 nucleotides: TGTGCCAGCAGCTTAGGACAGCCGTACTATGGCTACACCTTC. It is translated as CASSLGQPYYGYTF.

This sequence joins TRBV6-1 and TRBJ2-1, with 12 bases identical to TRBD2. The J segment lost 4 bases and the V segment lost 7 bases, leaving 5 bases of the junction unmatched. The germline V gene has CDR1 MNHNS and CDR2 SASEGT. This CDR3 comprises 15 residues. CDR3 sequence (DNA): TGTGCCAGCAACACCGGGACTAGCGGGTACAATGAGCAGTTCTTC. It encodes CASNTGTSGYNEQFF.

This clone came up once. This rearrangement joins TRBV6-1 to TRBJ1-2; D gene ambiguous. The CDR3 is 13 amino acids. The V end was cut by 6 bases, the J end by 6 bases, with 14 bases between. The germline V gene encodes CDR1 MNHNS and CDR2 SASEGT. CDR3 loop: CASSLTRLDGYTF. CDR3 nucleotide sequence: TGTGCCAGCAGCTTGACGCGACTGGATGGCTACACCTTC.

This sequence joins TRBV29-1 and TRBJ2-3; 10 bases align to TRBD2. The V gene's germline CDR1 is SQVTM and CDR2 ANQGSEA. The CDR3 covers 14 residues. The V and J ends lost 7 bases and 4 bases, in that order; junction bases with no gene match: 8. CDR3 amino acids: CSARAGGLADTQYF. The CDR3 coding sequence is TGCAGCGCCCGAGCGGGAGGGTTGGCAGATACGCAGTATTTT.

The chain combines TRBV6-7 with TRBJ1-5; 10 positions agree with TRBD1. TRBV6-7 carries the ORF label, with uncertain function. CDR3 length: 14 amino acids. The V segment lost 4 bases and the J segment 9 bases; nucleotides outside the gene matches: 6. CDR3 DNA: TGTGCCAGCAGTTTCGACAGGGGGCTGAGGCCCCAGCATTTT. This sequence encodes CASSFDRGLRPQHF.

The chain recombines TRBV12-2 with TRBJ2-1. TRBV12-2 is classified as a pseudogene. This CDR3 has 15 residues. The CDR3 DNA is TGTGCAAGTCGCCCAGAGGGGTCGTGCCTGGATGAGCAGTTCTTC. Protein sequence: CASRPEGSCLDEQFF.

This chain joins TRBV7-8 and TRBJ1-1; tentative D call: TRBD1 (5 bases). CDR1 and CDR2 (germline): SGHVS, FQNEAQ. The CDR3 covers 12 residues. V shed 4 bases and J shed 10 bases, with 13 bases lying between them. CDR3 coding DNA: TGTGCCAGCAGCTCCCCGGGGGACGGAGCTTTCTTT. As protein: CASSSPGDGAFF.

This chain links TRBV5-8 with TRBJ2-1; 15 nucleotides align to TRBD2. Germline V CDR1 and CDR2: SGHTS, YDEGEE. The J segment lost 8 bases and the V segment lost 3 bases, leaving 6 bases of the junction unmatched. The CDR3 runs to 16 residues. The CDR3 reads CASSSGLAGGIHEQFF. As DNA, the CDR3 is TGTGCCAGCAGCTCGGGACTAGCGGGAGGAATCCATGAGCAGTTCTTC.

This clone appeared a few times. The genes are TRBV11-2 and TRBJ2-7; a possible D gene is TRBD2 (6 bases). Trimming pared 5 bases from V and 3 bases from J, leaving 14 bases between. The CDR3 loop spans 14 amino acids. From germline, CDR1 is SGHAT and CDR2 FQNNGV. The CDR3 loop reads CASSVGLGLYEQYF. The CDR3 DNA follows: TGTGCCAGCAGCGTCGGCCTGGGACTCTACGAGCAGTACTTC.

V gene TRBV29-1 combines with J gene TRBJ2-7; possible D gene TRBD2, 6 bases. With 1 base removed from V and 6 bases from J, the gap between germline ends came to 7 bases. The CDR3 loop spans 11 amino acids. Germline assignment: CDR1 SQVTM and CDR2 ANQGSEA. CDR3 region: CSVEVGGEQYF. The CDR3 DNA follows: TGCAGCGTTGAAGTGGGGGGCGAGCAGTACTTC.

Only one count was recorded for this clone. Here the CDR3 DNA reads TGCGCCAGCAGCCCCGGACCATCCTACGAGCAGTACTTC. Amino acids: CASSPGPSYEQYF. The chain recombines TRBV5-1 with TRBJ2-7, with D uncertain. CDR1 is SGHRS, CDR2 YFSETQ, per germline. V lost 4 bases and J lost 1, with 9 bases in between. This CDR3 has 13 residues.

As for this clone: A read error is likely, as this CDR3 ends without the conserved phenylalanine or tryptophan. It is unclear where the CDR3 begins or ends on the DNA, so no DNA is shown, and the CDR3 is as TCRdb lists it. The rearrangement uses TRBV7-6 and TRBJ1-1. CDR1 and CDR2 from the germline V gene are SGHVS and FNYEAQ. The CDR3 length is 14 residues, termini included. Here the CDR3 reads CASSPLPVALLGNL.

The genes are TRBV14 and TRBJ1-1; D not resolved. V lost 0 bases to trimming and J lost 8 bases, with 7 bases between them. CDR3 size: 12 residues. Looked up from germline, CDR1 is SGHDN and CDR2 is FVKESK. The CDR3 here is CASSQDVGEAFF. The CDR3 DNA reads TGTGCCAGCAGCCAAGATGTGGGGGAAGCTTTCTTT.

The table lists this clone with a count of one. V gene TRBV5-8 combines with J gene TRBJ2-7; 7 positions agree with TRBD2. From germline, CDR1 is SGHTS and CDR2 YDEGEE. This CDR3 is built from 14 residues. V shed 4 bases, J shed 3 bases, and the junction held 7 bases outside the gene matches. The CDR3 nucleotides read TGTGCCAGCAGCCCCCCTGGGGGGGGCTACGAGCAGTACTTC. Translation: CASSPPGGGYEQYF.

V usage is TRBV7-9 and J usage is TRBJ2-2, with 9 nucleotides matching TRBD1. The ends lost 4 bases at V and 5 bases at J; junction bases unmatched: 5. Germline loops: CDR1 SEHNR, CDR2 FQNEAQ (reference sequence). This CDR3 spans 15 amino acids. The CDR3 region is CASSSRTGVTGELFF. The CDR3 nucleotides read TGTGCCAGCAGCTCTAGGACAGGGGTGACCGGGGAGCTGTTTTTT.

CDR3 sequence: CAWSESRGGQPQHF. DNA of the CDR3: TGTGCCTGGAGTGAGTCAAGGGGAGGTCAGCCCCAGCATTTT. The V gene is TRBV30, the J gene TRBJ1-5, with D perhaps TRBD1 (5 bases). The CDR3 consists of 14 residues. The V gene lost 1 base and the J gene lost 6 bases, with 13 bases spanning the gap. Germline V gives CDR1 GTSNPN, CDR2 SVGIG (reference sequence).

The rearrangement links TRBV7-8 to TRBJ1-4, with D maybe TRBD1 (6 bases). The CDR3 contains 16 residues. Trimming took off 5 bases at V and 4 bases at J, with 17 bases between the two ends. From germline, CDR1 is SGHVS and CDR2 FQNEAQ. CDR3 sequence reads: CASSQATGLLNEKLFF. The CDR3 region has the DNA TGTGCCAGCAGCCAGGCCACAGGGCTGCTTAATGAAAAACTGTTTTTT.

The rearrangement links TRBV6-5 to TRBJ2-7, with D tentatively TRBD2 (6 bases). CDR3 length equals 14 residues. V was cut by 6 bases and J by 0 bases, with 12 bases left in between. Germline CDR1 is MNHEY and CDR2 is SVGAGI. DNA for the CDR3: TGTGCCAGCAGACGAGGAGGGCCCTCCTACGAGCAGTACTTC. Translation: CASRRGGPSYEQYF.

The chain joins TRBV21-1 to TRBJ1-1. TRBV21-1 is deemed a pseudogene. The CDR3 has 16 residues. CDR3 in DNA: TGTGCCAGCAGCCCCCCGGAAGCAGAAATGAACACTGAAGCTTTCTTT. Translated: CASSPPEAEMNTEAFF.

The rearrangement joins TRBV2 to TRBJ2-3; 10 nucleotides line up with TRBD2. The CDR3 spans 16 residues. Looked up from germline, CDR1 is SNHLY and CDR2 is FYNNEI. With 2 bases clipped from V and 0 bases from J, the junction kept 2 bases outside the gene matches. The chain's CDR3 is CASSETSGTSTDTQYF. As DNA, the CDR3 is TGTGCCAGCAGTGAAACTAGCGGGACTAGCACAGATACGCAGTATTTT. The complete variable domain, with remaining parts taken from reference TRBV2 and TRBJ2-3, reads EPEVTQTPSHQVTQMGQEVILRCVPISNHLYFYWYRQILGQKVEFLVSFYNNEISEKSEIFDDQFSVERPDGSNFTLKIRSTKLEDSAMYFCASSETSGTSTDTQYFGPGTRLTVL.

Points on this clone: Other DNA sequences from this sample encode an identical CDR3 as well. J is TRBJ2-7 and V is TRBV6-5; D might be TRBD2 (5 bases). V dropped 4 bases and J dropped 2 bases, with 6 bases sitting between them. There are 12 residues in the CDR3. CDR1 and CDR2 (germline): MNHEY, SVGAGI. Written as DNA, the CDR3 is TGTGCCAGCAGTTCCGGGGCCTACGAGCAGTACTTC. Translation: CASSSGAYEQYF.

This clone was observed at least ten times. The chain combines TRBV9 with TRBJ2-1; a weak D match, TRBD2 (6 bases). The V gene lost 0 bases and the J gene lost 9 bases, with 10 bases spanning the gap. The germline gives CDR1 SGDLS, CDR2 YYNGEE. This CDR3 spans 13 amino acids. The CDR3 region is CASSVVGGAEQFF. CDR3 bases: TGTGCCAGCAGCGTAGTCGGCGGGGCTGAGCAGTTCTTC.

This rearrangement joins TRBV28 to TRBJ2-3; unclear D gene. The V gene lost 2 bases and the J gene lost 5 bases, with 2 bases spanning the gap. The CDR3 loop spans 11 amino acids. Germline V lookup: CDR1 MDHEN, CDR2 SYDVKM. As DNA, the CDR3 is TGTGCCAGCAGTTTACGAGATACGCAGTATTTT. This encodes CASSLRDTQYF.

The V and J genes are TRBV5-1 and TRBJ1-5; D possibly corresponds to TRBD1 (6 bases). The ends were cut back, 0 bases at V and 4 bases at J, with 17 bases in the middle. The CDR3 has 17 residues. In germline, CDR1 is SGHRS, CDR2 YFSETQ. This CDR3 is CASSLGTGAGDNQPQHF. DNA of the CDR3: TGCGCCAGCAGCTTGGGAACGGGCGCAGGGGATAATCAGCCCCAGCATTTT.

This sequence joins TRBV5-5 and TRBJ2-7, with D perhaps TRBD1 (6 bases). Trimming stripped 0 bases from V and 2 bases from J, with 12 bases between. Germline V gives CDR1 SGHKS, CDR2 YYEKEE (reference sequence). The CDR3 covers 15 residues. The CDR3 here is CASSLATGPTYEQYF. The CDR3 DNA sequence: TGTGCCAGCAGCTTGGCGACAGGACCCACCTACGAGCAGTACTTC.

The V and J genes are TRBV11-3 and TRBJ2-7; 14 bases are a match to TRBD2. This CDR3 has 14 amino acids. Trimming took 9 bases from V and 4 from J; bases not matched to a gene: 5. Germline V CDR1 and CDR2: SGHNT, YENEEA. The CDR3: CARGLAGVGYEQYF. The DNA for the CDR3 is TGTGCCAGGGGACTAGCGGGAGTCGGATACGAGCAGTACTTC.

The chain employs TRBV6-1 and TRBJ1-2; the D is unclear. Germline V gives CDR1 MNHNS, CDR2 SASEGT. This CDR3 has 13 residues. Trimming took off 3 bases at V and 2 bases at J, with 7 bases between the two ends. This CDR3 is CASSDGQNYGYTF. In DNA, the CDR3 is TGTGCCAGCAGTGATGGGCAGAACTATGGCTACACCTTC.

V usage is TRBV7-8 and J usage is TRBJ2-2; 9 nucleotides align to TRBD2. With 5 bases clipped from V and 7 bases from J, the junction kept 8 bases outside the gene matches. The CDR3 contains 15 residues. Germline V lookup: CDR1 SGHVS, CDR2 FQNEAQ. The CDR3 here is CASSEEGLAVGELFF. CDR3 DNA sequence: TGTGCCAGCAGCGAAGAGGGACTAGCTGTCGGGGAGCTGTTTTTT. Based on the CDR3 plus reference TRBV7-8 and TRBJ2-2, the full variable domain is GAGVSQSPRYKVAKRGQDVALRCDPISGHVSLFWYQQALGQGPEFLTYFQNEAQLDKSGLPSDRFFAERPEGSVSTLKIQRTQQEDSAVYLCASSEEGLAVGELFFGEGSRLTVL.

The chain combines TRBV6-6 with TRBJ1-5; D may be TRBD1 (6 bases). V gave up 1 base and J gave up 4 bases, with 8 bases separating them. The CDR3 spans 14 residues. Germline CDR1 and CDR2: MNHNY and SVGAGI (reference sequence). The CDR3 DNA follows: TGTGCCAGCAGTTACTTACAGGGAAATCAGCCCCAGCATTTT. Translation: CASSYLQGNQPQHF.